The rows below give T cell receptor beta chains drawn from one sample of a study of long-term antiretroviral therapy in people with HIV. TCRdb keeps only in-frame clones here, not all; method: immunoSEQ multiplex PCR. The sample gives under 45,000 clones, 85% to 90% of which show up once; 5.5% to 6.5% is in the top ten. The sample in question was unsorted PBMCs, obtained 3.1 years after starting antiretroviral therapy. Source of these receptors: a woman aged 45-60 years with HIV. Each CDR3 is given with its conserved first and last residue. A D gene is named only where the DNA matches it firmly. Where a row states a size, it is once, few, many or the class of an expanded clone; other rows omit it.

J: TRBJ2-7; size: -; V: TRBV2; D: TRBD1; CDR3: CASSQMPGQVSYEQYF; DNA: TGTGCCAGCAGTCAGATGCCGGGACAGGTCTCCTACGAGCAGTACTTC
J: TRBJ1-6; size: -; V: TRBV27; D: -; CDR3: CASSPRQDLGNSPLHF; DNA: TGTGCCAGCAGTCCTAGACAGGACCTGGGAAATTCACCCCTCCACTTT
J: TRBJ1-2; size: -; V: TRBV2; D: TRBD1; CDR3: CASTGGAGYGYTF; DNA: TGTGCCAGCACAGGGGGCGCCGGGTATGGCTACACCTTC
J: TRBJ2-2; size: few; V: TRBV7-9; D: -; CDR3: CASNSGATGELFF; DNA: TGTGCCAGCAATTCAGGGGCAACCGGGGAGCTGTTTTTT
J: TRBJ2-7; size: -; V: TRBV9; D: -; CDR3: CAGSPGGGPEQYF; DNA: TGTGCCGGCAGCCCAGGGGGGGGTCCCGAGCAGTACTTC
J: TRBJ1-1; size: -; V: TRBV25-1; D: TRBD1; CDR3: CASRSNPTGEAFF; DNA: TGTGCCAGCAGGTCCAACCCGACAGGGGAAGCTTTCTTT
J: TRBJ2-5; size: -; V: TRBV7-2; D: -; CDR3: CASSLLQEQETQYF; DNA: TGTGCCAGCAGCTTATTACAAGAACAAGAGACCCAGTACTTC
J: TRBJ1-2; size: -; V: TRBV28; D: -; CDR3: CASSGEAGRGYTF; DNA: TGTGCCAGCAGTGGAGAGGCGGGTCGTGGCTACACCTTC
J: TRBJ2-7; size: -; V: TRBV14; D: TRBD1; CDR3: CASSQDHYGYRGSLGQYF; DNA: TGTGCCAGCAGCCAAGATCACTACGGGTACAGGGGCAGTCTCGGGCAGTACTTC
J: TRBJ1-2; size: -; V: TRBV10-1; D: TRBD1; CDR3: CATEKRGLNGYTF; DNA: TGCGCCACCGAGAAAAGGGGGCTTAATGGCTACACCTTC
J: TRBJ1-2; size: -; V: TRBV29-1; D: TRBD1; CDR3: CSVEQTGGIHGYTF; DNA: TGCAGCGTTGAACAGACAGGGGGTATCCATGGCTACACCTTC
J: TRBJ1-1; size: -; V: TRBV27; D: TRBD1; CDR3: CASSLQGGGYLNTEAFF; DNA: TGTGCCAGCAGTTTACAGGGGGGAGGATATTTGAACACTGAAGCTTTCTTT
J: TRBJ2-2; size: -; V: TRBV5-4; D: -; CDR3: CASSPDQGGENTGELFF; DNA: TGTGCCAGCAGCCCGGATCAGGGGGGAGAGAACACCGGGGAGCTGTTTTTT
J: TRBJ1-4; size: few; V: TRBV6-1; D: TRBD1; CDR3: CASSTGTENEKLFF; DNA: TGTGCCAGCAGTACCGGGACAGAAAATGAAAAACTGTTTTTT
J: TRBJ2-2; size: -; V: TRBV7-2; D: -; CDR3: CASSSAAGELFF; DNA: TGTGCCAGCAGTAGCGCCGCCGGGGAGCTGTTTTTT
J: TRBJ2-1; size: -; V: TRBV4-2; D: TRBD1; CDR3: CASSQAGGEQFF; DNA: TGTGCCAGCAGCCAGGCAGGGGGTGAGCAGTTCTTC
J: TRBJ1-5; size: -; V: TRBV19; D: TRBD1; CDR3: CASSLGQGTFSNQPQHF; DNA: TGTGCCAGTAGTCTCGGACAGGGGACATTTAGCAATCAGCCCCAGCATTTT
J: TRBJ1-6; size: few; V: TRBV6-5; D: -; CDR3: CASSYMVGANSPLHF; DNA: TGTGCCAGCAGTTACATGGTGGGGGCTAATTCACCCCTCCACTTT
J: TRBJ2-7; size: -; V: TRBV20-1; D: -; CDR3: CSATLEREQYF; DNA: TGCAGTGCTACCCTAGAGCGCGAGCAGTACTTC
J: TRBJ1-2; size: -; V: TRBV29-1; D: TRBD1; CDR3: CSVDETGGNYGYTF; DNA: TGCAGCGTCGACGAGACAGGGGGCAACTATGGCTACACCTTC
J: TRBJ2-2; size: -; V: TRBV7-6; D: -; CDR3: CASSLVWLSGELFF; DNA: TGTGCCAGCAGCTTAGTATGGTTGTCCGGGGAGCTGTTTTTT
J: TRBJ1-6; size: -; V: TRBV2; D: TRBD1; CDR3: CASSDRGGNSPLHF; DNA: TGTGCCAGCAGCGACAGGGGGGGCAATTCACCCCTCCACTTT
J: TRBJ2-7; size: -; V: TRBV10-2; D: TRBD2; CDR3: CASSELAGGFYAYEQYF; DNA: TGCGCCAGCAGTGAGCTAGCGGGGGGGTTTTATGCCTACGAGCAGTACTTC
J: TRBJ2-3; size: -; V: TRBV19; D: -; CDR3: CASSIIGTDTQYF; DNA: TGTGCCAGTAGTATCATTGGAACAGATACGCAGTATTTT
J: TRBJ1-1; size: -; V: TRBV9; D: -; CDR3: CASSVAMNTEAFF; DNA: TGTGCCAGCAGCGTAGCTATGAACACTGAAGCTTTCTTT
J: TRBJ2-7; size: -; V: TRBV6-1; D: TRBD1; CDR3: CAISTGNEQYF; DNA: TGTGCCATCTCGACAGGGAACGAGCAGTACTTC
J: TRBJ1-1; size: -; V: TRBV27; D: -; CDR3: CASRRKGTGLAFF; DNA: TGTGCCAGCCGGCGGAAAGGGACCGGGTTAGCTTTCTTT
J: TRBJ1-1; size: -; V: TRBV9; D: TRBD1; CDR3: CASSAFGTGGFISEAFF; DNA: TGTGCCAGCAGCGCGTTCGGGACAGGGGGATTTATCTCTGAAGCTTTCTTT
J: TRBJ2-7; size: few; V: TRBV2; D: TRBD1; CDR3: CASEDRGWYEQYF; DNA: TGTGCCAGCGAAGACAGGGGCTGGTACGAGCAGTACTTC
J: TRBJ2-3; size: -; V: TRBV5-1; D: -; CDR3: CASSLIDARTDTQYF; DNA: TGCGCCAGCAGCTTGATCGACGCCCGAACAGATACGCAGTATTTT
J: TRBJ1-5; size: few; V: TRBV6-5; D: -; CDR3: CASTSGNQPQHF; DNA: TGTGCCAGCACCTCTGGGAATCAGCCCCAGCATTTT
J: TRBJ1-6; size: few; V: TRBV11-2; D: -; CDR3: CASSPSLGPLHF; DNA: TGTGCCAGCAGCCCCAGCCTGGGACCCCTCCACTTT
J: TRBJ2-2; size: -; V: TRBV2; D: TRBD2; CDR3: CALAGGSAGELFF; DNA: TGTGCCCTAGCGGGGGGTAGCGCCGGGGAGCTGTTTTTT
J: TRBJ1-5; size: few; V: TRBV6-1; D: TRBD1; CDR3: CASSALDRVDQPQHF; DNA: TGTGCCAGCAGTGCTCTAGACAGGGTAGATCAGCCCCAGCATTTT
J: TRBJ2-7; size: -; V: TRBV5-5; D: TRBD1; CDR3: CASSDPGQGGEQYF; DNA: TGTGCCAGCAGCGACCCGGGACAGGGGGGCGAGCAGTACTTC
J: TRBJ2-3; size: -; V: TRBV4-3; D: -; CDR3: CASSLNFADTQYF; DNA: TGCGCCAGCAGCCTTAACTTCGCAGATACGCAGTATTTT
J: TRBJ2-2; size: -; V: TRBV2; D: TRBD1; CDR3: CASSEASGTGTGELFF; DNA: TGTGCCAGCAGTGAAGCCTCCGGGACAGGGACCGGGGAGCTGTTTTTT
J: TRBJ1-5; size: -; V: TRBV7-6; D: TRBD1; CDR3: CASSPGQGLRQPQHF; DNA: TGTGCCAGCAGCCCCGGACAGGGGCTAAGGCAGCCCCAGCATTTT
J: TRBJ2-7; size: -; V: TRBV5-6; D: -; CDR3: CASSVRSTGWPYEQYF; DNA: TGTGCCAGCAGCGTGAGGTCGACAGGCTGGCCCTACGAGCAGTACTTC
J: TRBJ2-5; size: -; V: TRBV9; D: -; CDR3: CASSVGARWETQYF; DNA: TGTGCCAGCAGCGTAGGGGCTCGGTGGGAGACCCAGTACTTC
J: TRBJ1-2; size: once; V: TRBV13; D: TRBD1; CDR3: CASKTLRETGDGYTF; DNA: TGTGCCAGCAAGACATTAAGAGAGACAGGGGATGGCTACACCTTC